This T cell receptor (beta chain) was captured by sequencing in a study of T-cell reconstitution after alpha-beta-depleted transplantation in children. The CDR3 consists of 14 residues. The germline V gene has CDR1 DFQATT and CDR2 SNEGSKA (reference sequence). V was trimmed by 3 bases and J by 6 bases, leaving 16 bases between them. Library preparation (for TCRbeta) was performed with unique molecular identifiers. TCRdb independently ran MiXCR on the PCR reads; one entry per CDR3 protein. The sample lists about 470,000 distinct CDR3 sequences; about 40% were seen once. In regard to this clonotype: Its antigen is unidentified.

General study findings and limits: Alpha-beta T cells present about two months after transplant were reported to originate from several hundred expanded graft clones. Fresh T-cell production supplied most of the T-cell counts and diversity seen one year after transplant. For some patients, TCRbeta diversity was high at day 60 because of recipient T cells and thymic progenitors that survived.

This chain links TRBV20-1 with TRBJ2-3; no firm D call. The sequencing here drew on PBMCs, taken before TCRalphabeta/CD19-depleted stem cell transplant. The TCR comes from a girl aged 2-10 years with aplastic anemia, due to receive a stem cell transplant. CDR3 coding DNA: TGCAGTGCTAGCATCCACCCACGATCGGATACGCAGTATTTT. It yields the protein CSASIHPRSDTQYF.